A single TCR beta chain is shown here with its context. The antigen is not known. PCR was performed using 60 Vbeta and 13 Jbeta primers. The table came from immunoSEQ multiplex PCR; TCRdb's copy has only in-frame clones and leaves some out. The sample contains some 170,000 clones, roughly 79% of which appear only once. This sample was taken from a study of cytomegalovirus exposure and HLA in healthy donors. Study-wide background: Most genotyped donors, approximately 77% of 300 to 400, had Caucasian-associated genetic ancestry.

CDR1 LNHNV and CDR2 YYDKDF come from the germline V gene (reference sequence). CDR3 size: 14 residues. Trimming took off 4 bases at V and 4 bases at J, with 13 bases between the two ends. Whole-study findings and limits: Later work showed greater clonal expansion in HLA-associated TCR beta chains than in equally common others. In a later analysis, TCR beta V- and J-gene trimming showed a link to a missense DCLRE1C variant. Later analysis suggested links between common viral pathogens and several top significant clusters.

The V gene is TRBV15, the J gene TRBJ1-1; D ambiguous. This receptor was obtained from a woman between 18 and 29 years old in good health and CMV-seropositive. Sequenced: PBMCs. CDR3 loop: CATSKYGWSTEAFF. The CDR3 DNA follows: TGTGCCACCAGCAAATATGGGTGGAGCACTGAAGCTTTCTTT.